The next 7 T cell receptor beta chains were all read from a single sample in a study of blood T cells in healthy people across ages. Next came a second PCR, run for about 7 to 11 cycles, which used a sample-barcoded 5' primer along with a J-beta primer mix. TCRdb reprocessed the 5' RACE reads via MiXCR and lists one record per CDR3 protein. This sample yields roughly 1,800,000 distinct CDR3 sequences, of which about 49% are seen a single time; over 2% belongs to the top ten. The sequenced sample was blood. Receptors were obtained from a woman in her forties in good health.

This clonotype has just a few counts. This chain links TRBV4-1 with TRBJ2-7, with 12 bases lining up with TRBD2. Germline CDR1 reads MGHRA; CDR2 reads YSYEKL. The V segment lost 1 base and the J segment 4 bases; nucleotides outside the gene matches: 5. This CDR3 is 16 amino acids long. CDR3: CASSQAGLAGGYEQYF. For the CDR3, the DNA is TGCGCCAGCAGCCAAGCCGGGCTAGCGGGAGGGTACGAGCAGTACTTC.

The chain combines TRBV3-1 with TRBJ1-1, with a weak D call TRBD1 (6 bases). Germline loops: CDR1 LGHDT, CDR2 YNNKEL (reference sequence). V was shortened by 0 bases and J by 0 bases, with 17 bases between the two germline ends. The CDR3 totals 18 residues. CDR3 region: CASSQEGWGQGLNTEAFF. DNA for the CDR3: TGTGCCAGCAGCCAAGAAGGGTGGGGGCAGGGGCTGAACACTGAAGCTTTCTTT.

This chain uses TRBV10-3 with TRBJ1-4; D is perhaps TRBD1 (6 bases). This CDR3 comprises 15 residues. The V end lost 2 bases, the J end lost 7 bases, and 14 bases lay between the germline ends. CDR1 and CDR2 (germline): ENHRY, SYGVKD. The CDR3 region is CAISELQGSGEKLFF. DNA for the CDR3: TGTGCCATCAGTGAGCTACAGGGATCTGGTGAAAAACTGTTTTTT.

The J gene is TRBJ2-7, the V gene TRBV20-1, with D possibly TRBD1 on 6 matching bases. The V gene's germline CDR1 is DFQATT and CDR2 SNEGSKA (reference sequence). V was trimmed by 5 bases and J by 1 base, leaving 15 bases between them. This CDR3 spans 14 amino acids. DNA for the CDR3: TGCAGTGCTTGTGAACCAAGGGGGTCCTACGAGCAGTACTTC. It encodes CSACEPRGSYEQYF.

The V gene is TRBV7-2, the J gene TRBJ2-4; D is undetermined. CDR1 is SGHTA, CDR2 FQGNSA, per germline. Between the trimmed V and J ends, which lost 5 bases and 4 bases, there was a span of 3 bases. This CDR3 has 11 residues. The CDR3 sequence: CASSEKNIQYF. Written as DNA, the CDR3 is TGTGCCAGCAGCGAGAAAAACATTCAGTACTTC. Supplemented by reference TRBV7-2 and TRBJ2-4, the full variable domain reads GAGVSQSPSNKVTEKGKDVELRCDPISGHTALYWYRQSLGQGLEFLIYFQGNSAPDKSGLPSDRFSAERTGGSVSTLTIQRTQQEDSAVYLCASSEKNIQYFGAGTRLSVL.

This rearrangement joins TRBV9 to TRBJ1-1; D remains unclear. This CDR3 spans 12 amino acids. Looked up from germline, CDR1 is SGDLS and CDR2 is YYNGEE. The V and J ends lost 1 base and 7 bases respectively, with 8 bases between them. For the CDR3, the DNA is TGTGCCAGCAGCGTACGGGGAGGTGAAGCTTTCTTT. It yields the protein CASSVRGGEAFF.

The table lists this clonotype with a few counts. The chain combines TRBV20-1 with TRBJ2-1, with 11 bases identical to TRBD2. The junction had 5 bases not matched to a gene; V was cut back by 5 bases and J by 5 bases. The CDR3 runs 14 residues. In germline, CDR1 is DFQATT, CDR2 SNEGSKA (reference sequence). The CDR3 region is CSAYTSGGNNEQFF. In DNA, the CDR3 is TGCAGTGCTTACACTAGCGGGGGTAACAATGAGCAGTTCTTC.